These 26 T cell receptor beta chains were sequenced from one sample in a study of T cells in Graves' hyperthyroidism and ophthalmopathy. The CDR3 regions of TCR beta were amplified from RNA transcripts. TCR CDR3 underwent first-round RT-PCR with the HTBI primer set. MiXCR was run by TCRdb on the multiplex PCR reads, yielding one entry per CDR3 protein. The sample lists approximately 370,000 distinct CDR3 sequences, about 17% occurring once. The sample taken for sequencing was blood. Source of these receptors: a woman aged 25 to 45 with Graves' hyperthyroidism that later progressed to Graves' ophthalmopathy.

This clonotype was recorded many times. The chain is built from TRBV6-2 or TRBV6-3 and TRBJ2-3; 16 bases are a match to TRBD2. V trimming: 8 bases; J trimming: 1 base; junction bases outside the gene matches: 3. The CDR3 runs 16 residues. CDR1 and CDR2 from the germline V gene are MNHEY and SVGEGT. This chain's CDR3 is CASGTSGGAGTDTQYF. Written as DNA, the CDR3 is TGTGCCAGCGGGACTAGCGGGGGGGCGGGCACAGATACGCAGTATTTT.

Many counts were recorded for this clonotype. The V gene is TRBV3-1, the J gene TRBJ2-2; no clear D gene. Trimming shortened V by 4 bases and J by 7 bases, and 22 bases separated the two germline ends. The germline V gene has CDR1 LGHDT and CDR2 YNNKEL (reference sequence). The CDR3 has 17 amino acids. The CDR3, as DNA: TGTGCCAGCAGCCCGATCTCACCCAGTTGGACGGGCGGGGAGCTGTTTTTT. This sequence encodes CASSPISPSWTGGELFF.

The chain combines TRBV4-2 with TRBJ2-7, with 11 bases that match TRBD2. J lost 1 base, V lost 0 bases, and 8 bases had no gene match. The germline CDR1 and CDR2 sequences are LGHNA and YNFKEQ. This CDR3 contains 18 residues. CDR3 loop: CASSQELVSSGGSYEQYF. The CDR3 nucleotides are TGTGCCAGCAGCCAAGAGTTGGTTTCTAGCGGGGGGTCCTACGAGCAGTACTTC.

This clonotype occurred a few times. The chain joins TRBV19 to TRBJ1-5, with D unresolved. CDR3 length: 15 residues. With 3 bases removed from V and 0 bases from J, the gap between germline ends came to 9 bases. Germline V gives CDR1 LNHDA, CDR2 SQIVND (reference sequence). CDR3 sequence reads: CASSMASYSNQPQHF. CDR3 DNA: TGTGCCAGTAGTATGGCCAGCTATAGCAATCAGCCCCAGCATTTT. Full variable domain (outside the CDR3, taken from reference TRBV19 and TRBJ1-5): DGGITQSPKYLFRKEGQNVTLSCEQNLNHDAMYWYRQDPGQGLRLIYYSQIVNDFQKGDIAEGYSVSREKKESFPLTVTSAQKNPTAFYLCASSMASYSNQPQHFGDGTRLSIL.

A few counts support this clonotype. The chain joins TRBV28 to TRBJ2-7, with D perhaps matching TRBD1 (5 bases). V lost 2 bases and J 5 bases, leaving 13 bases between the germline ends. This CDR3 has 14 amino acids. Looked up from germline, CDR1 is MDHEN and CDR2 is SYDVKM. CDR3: CASSLMAGSHEQYF. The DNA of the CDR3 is TGTGCCAGCAGTTTAATGGCAGGGTCCCACGAGCAGTACTTC.

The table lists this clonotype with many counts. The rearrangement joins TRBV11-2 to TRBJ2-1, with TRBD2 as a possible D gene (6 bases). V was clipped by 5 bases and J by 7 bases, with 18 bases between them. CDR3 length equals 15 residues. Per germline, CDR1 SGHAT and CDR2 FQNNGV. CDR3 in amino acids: CASSRGTDLGNEQFF. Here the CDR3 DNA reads TGTGCCAGCAGCCGCGGGACCGACCTGGGGAATGAGCAGTTCTTC.

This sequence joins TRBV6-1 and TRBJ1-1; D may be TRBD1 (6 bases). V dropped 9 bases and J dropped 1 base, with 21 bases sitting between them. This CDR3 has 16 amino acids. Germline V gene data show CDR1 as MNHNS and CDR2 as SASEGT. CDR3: CARGAKSGTQNTEAFF. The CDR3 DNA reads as TGTGCCAGAGGGGCCAAATCCGGGACACAGAACACTGAAGCTTTCTTT.

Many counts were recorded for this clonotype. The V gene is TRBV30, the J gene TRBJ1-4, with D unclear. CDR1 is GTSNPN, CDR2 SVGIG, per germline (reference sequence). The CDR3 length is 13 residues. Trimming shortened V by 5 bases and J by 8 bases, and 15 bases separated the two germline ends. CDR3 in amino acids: CAWGLGLPEKLFF. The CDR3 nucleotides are TGTGCCTGGGGACTCGGACTACCCGAAAAACTGTTTTTT. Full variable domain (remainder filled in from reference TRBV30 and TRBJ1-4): SQTIHQWPATLVQPVGSPLSLECTVEGTSNPNLYWYRQAAGRGLQLLFYSVGIGQISSEVPQNLSASRPQDRQFILSSKKLLLSDSGFYLCAWGLGLPEKLFFGSGTQLSVL.

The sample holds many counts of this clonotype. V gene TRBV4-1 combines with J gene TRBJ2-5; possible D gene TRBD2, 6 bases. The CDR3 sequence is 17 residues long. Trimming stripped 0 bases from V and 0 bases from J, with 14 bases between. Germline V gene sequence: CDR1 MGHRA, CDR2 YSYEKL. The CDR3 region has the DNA TGCGCCAGCAGCCAAGAAGTCCCCGGGGGAGACCAAGAGACCCAGTACTTC. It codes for CASSQEVPGGDQETQYF.

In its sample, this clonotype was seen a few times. The CDR3: CASRSPGLARSSSYNEQFF. The CDR3, as DNA: TGCGCCAGCAGATCACCGGGACTAGCGAGATCGAGCTCCTACAATGAGCAGTTCTTC. V is TRBV4-1 and J is TRBJ2-1; 10 positions agree with TRBD2. V gave up 6 bases and J gave up 0 bases; unmatched junction bases: 14. The germline gives CDR1 MGHRA, CDR2 YSYEKL. The CDR3 is 19 residues long.

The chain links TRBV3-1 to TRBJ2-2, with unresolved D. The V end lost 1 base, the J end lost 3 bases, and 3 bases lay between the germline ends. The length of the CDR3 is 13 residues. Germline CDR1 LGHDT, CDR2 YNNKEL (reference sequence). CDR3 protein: CASSQGHTGELFF. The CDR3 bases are TGTGCCAGCAGCCAAGGCCACACCGGGGAGCTGTTTTTT.

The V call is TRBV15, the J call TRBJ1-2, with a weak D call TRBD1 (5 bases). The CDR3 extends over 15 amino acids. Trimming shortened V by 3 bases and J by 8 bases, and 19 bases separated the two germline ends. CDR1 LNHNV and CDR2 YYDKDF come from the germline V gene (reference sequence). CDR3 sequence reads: CATSRGTTGARGYTF. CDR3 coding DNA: TGTGCCACCAGCAGGGGTACTACAGGAGCTAGGGGCTACACCTTC.

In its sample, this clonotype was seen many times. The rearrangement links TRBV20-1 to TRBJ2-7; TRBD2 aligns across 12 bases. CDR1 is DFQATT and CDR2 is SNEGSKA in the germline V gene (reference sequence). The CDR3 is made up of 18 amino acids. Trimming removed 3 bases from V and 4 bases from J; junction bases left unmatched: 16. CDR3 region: CSASAFDKRLAGGYEQYF. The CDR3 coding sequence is TGCAGTGCTAGTGCGTTCGATAAAAGGCTAGCGGGGGGGTACGAGCAGTACTTC.

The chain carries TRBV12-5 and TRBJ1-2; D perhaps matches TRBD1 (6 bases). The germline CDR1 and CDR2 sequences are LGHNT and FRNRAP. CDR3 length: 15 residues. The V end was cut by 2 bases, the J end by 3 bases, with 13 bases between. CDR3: CASGLQGMEHYGYTF. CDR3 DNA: TGTGCTAGTGGTTTGCAGGGGATGGAGCACTATGGCTACACCTTC.

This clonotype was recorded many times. CDR3 DNA: TGTGCCAGCAGTTTCCAGGGGGGTGAAAAACTGTTTTTT. Residues: CASSFQGGEKLFF. This chain joins TRBV27 and TRBJ1-4; TRBD1 aligns across 7 bases. Germline loops: CDR1 MNHEY, CDR2 SMNVEV (reference sequence). The CDR3 contains 13 residues. The V segment lost 3 bases and the J segment 7 bases; nucleotides outside the gene matches: 2.

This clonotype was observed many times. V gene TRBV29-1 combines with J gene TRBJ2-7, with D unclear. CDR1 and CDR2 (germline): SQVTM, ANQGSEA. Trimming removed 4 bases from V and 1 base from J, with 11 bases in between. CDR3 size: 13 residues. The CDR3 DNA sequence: TGCAGCGTTGTGGAGTACGAGTCCTACGAGCAGTACTTC. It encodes CSVVEYESYEQYF.

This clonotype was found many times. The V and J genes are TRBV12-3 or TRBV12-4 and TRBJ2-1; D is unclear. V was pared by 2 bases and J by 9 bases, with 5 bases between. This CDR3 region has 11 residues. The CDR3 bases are TGTGCCAGCAGTTTAACATTTGAGCAGTTCTTC. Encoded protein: CASSLTFEQFF.

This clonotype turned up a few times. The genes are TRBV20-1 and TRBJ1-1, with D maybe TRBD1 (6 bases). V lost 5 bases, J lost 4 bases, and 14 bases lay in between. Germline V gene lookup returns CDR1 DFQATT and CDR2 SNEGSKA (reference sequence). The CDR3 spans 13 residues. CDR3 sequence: CSADLEGGTEAFF. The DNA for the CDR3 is TGCAGTGCTGACCTGGAGGGGGGCACTGAAGCTTTCTTT.

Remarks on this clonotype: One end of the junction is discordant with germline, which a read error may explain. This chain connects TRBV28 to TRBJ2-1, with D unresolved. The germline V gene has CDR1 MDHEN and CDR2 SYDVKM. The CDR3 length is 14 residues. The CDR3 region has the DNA TGTGCCCGCAGTTCCCCATACTCCTACACTGAGCAGTTCTTC. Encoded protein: CARSSPYSYTEQFF.

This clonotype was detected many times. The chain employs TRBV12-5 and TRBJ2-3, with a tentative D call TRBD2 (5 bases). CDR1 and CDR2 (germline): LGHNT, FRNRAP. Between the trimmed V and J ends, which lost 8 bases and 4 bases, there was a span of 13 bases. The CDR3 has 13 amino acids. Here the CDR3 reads CASQGSSADTQYF. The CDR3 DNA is TGTGCTAGTCAAGGGAGCTCCGCAGATACGCAGTATTTT. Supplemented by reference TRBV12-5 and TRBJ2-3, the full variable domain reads DARVTQTPRHKVTEMGQEVTMRCQPILGHNTVFWYRQTMMQGLELLAYFRNRAPLDDSGMPKDRFSAEMPDATLATLKIQPSEPRDSAVYFCASQGSSADTQYFGPGTRLTVL.

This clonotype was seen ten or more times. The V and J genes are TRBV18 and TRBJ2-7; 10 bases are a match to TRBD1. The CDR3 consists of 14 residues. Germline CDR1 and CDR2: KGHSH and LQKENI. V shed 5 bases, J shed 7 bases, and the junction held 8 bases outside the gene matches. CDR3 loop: CASSFSGQGSEQYF. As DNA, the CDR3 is TGTGCCAGCTCATTCTCGGGACAGGGGAGTGAGCAGTACTTC.

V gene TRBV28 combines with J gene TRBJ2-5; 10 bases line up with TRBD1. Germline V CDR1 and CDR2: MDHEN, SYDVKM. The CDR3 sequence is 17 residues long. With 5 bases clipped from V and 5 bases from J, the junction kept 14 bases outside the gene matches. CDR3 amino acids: CASSPVGQGQGIETQYF. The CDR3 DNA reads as TGTGCCAGCAGTCCCGTAGGGCAGGGACAGGGGATCGAGACCCAGTACTTC.

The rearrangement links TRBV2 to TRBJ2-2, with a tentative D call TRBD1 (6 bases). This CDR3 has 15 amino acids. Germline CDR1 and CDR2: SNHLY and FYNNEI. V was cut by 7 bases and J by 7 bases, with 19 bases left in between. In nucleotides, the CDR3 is TGTGCCAGCACCCAGACTATCGAACAGGGCGGGGAGCTGTTTTTT. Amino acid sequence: CASTQTIEQGGELFF.

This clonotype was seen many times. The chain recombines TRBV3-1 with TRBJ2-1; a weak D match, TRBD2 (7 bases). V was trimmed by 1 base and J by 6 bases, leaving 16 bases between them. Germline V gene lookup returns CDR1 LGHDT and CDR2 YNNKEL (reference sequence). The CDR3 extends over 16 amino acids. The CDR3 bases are TGTGCCAGCAGCCAAGGGGCCGGGGGGCCCCCCAATGAGCAGTTCTTC. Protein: CASSQGAGGPPNEQFF.

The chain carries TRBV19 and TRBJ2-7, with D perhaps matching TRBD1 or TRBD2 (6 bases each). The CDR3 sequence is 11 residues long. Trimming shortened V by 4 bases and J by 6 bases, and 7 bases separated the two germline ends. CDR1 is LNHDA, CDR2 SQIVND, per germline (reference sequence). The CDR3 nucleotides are TGTGCCAGTAGTAGGGGGGCCGAGCAGTACTTC. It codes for CASSRGAEQYF.

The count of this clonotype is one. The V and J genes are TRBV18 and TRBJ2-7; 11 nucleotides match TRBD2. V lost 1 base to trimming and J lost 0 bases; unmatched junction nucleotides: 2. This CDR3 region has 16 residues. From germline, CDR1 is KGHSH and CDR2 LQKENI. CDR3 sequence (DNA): TGTGCCAGCTCACCACGGACTAGCGGGTCCTCCTACGAGCAGTACTTC. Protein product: CASSPRTSGSSYEQYF.